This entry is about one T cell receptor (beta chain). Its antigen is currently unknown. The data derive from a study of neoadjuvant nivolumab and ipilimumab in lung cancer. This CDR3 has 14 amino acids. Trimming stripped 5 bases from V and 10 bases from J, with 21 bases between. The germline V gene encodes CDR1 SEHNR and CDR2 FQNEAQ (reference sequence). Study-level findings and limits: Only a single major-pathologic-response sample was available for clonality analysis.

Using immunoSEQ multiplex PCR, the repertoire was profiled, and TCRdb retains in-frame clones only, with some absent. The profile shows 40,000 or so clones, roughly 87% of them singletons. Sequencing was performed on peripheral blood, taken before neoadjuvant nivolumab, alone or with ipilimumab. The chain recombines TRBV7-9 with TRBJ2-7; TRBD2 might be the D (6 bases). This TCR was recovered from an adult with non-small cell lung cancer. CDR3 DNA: TGTGCCAGCAGCCAAGGCGGGGCCGAACCCGACCAGTACTTC. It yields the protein CASSQGGAEPDQYF.